The rows below give T cell receptor beta chains drawn from one sample of a study of sequential checkpoint blockade in melanoma. Method: immunoSEQ multiplex PCR; TCRdb's copy keeps in-frame clones and lacks some. The data contain more than 30,000 clones, 30% to 35% of them singletons. The sequences come from tumor tissue (inferred from file names), collected from a patient given nivolumab and ipilimumab in sequence. These receptor sequences come from a human donor with melanoma. CDR3s include the opening cysteine and the closing phenylalanine or tryptophan. The D gene is left open where the match is weak. Only some rows state a clone size, as once, few, many or a class for expanded clones.

CASSWARGTTEAFF TGTGCCAGCAGTTGGGCAAGGGGGACCACTGAAGCTTTCTTT TRBJ1-1 few NA TRBV6-8
CASSMKVGNEKLFF TGTGCCAGTAGTATGAAGGTGGGAAATGAAAAACTGTTTTTT TRBJ1-4 NA NA TRBV19
CASSLISQPQHF TGTGCCAGCAGTTTAATAAGTCAGCCCCAGCATTTT TRBJ1-5 NA NA TRBV28
CASRRQSTGELFF TGCGCCAGCCGCCGACAGAGCACCGGGGAGCTGTTTTTT TRBJ2-2 NA NA TRBV10-2
CASRVPGRGENEQFF TGTGCCAGCAGGGTCCCAGGCAGGGGGGAGAATGAGCAGTTCTTC TRBJ2-1 few NA TRBV11-3
CASSLELTGYGYTF TGTGCCAGCAGCTTGGAACTCACCGGCTATGGCTACACCTTC TRBJ1-2 many NA TRBV11-3
CASSSYRGKADTQYF TGTGCCAGCAGCTCATACAGGGGGAAGGCAGATACGCAGTATTTT TRBJ2-3 many TRBD1 TRBV11-3
CASSWTGRGYTF TGTGCCAGCAGCTGGACAGGTCGCGGCTACACCTTC TRBJ1-2 few TRBD1 TRBV6-8
CASSIVNREGTEAFF TGTGCCAGTAGTATTGTTAACAGGGAGGGCACTGAAGCTTTCTTT TRBJ1-1 NA NA TRBV19
CASRRTQEETQYF TGCGCCAGCCGTCGGACACAAGAAGAGACCCAGTACTTC TRBJ2-5 NA NA TRBV10-2
CASTVRDANTEAFF TGTGCCAGTACTGTTAGGGACGCGAACACTGAAGCTTTCTTT TRBJ1-1 NA NA TRBV19
CSVEAGGGYNEQFF TGCAGCGTTGAGGCGGGAGGGGGCTACAATGAGCAGTTCTTC TRBJ2-1 NA TRBD2 TRBV29-1
CAWRGLSVGQYF TGTGCCTGGAGGGGACTTTCCGTGGGGCAGTACTTC TRBJ2-7 NA NA TRBV30
CASSQFIRRSSTDTQYF TGTGCCAGCAGCCAATTTATCCGCCGGTCTAGCACAGATACGCAGTATTTT TRBJ2-3 NA NA TRBV14
CASGPEGIRVYNEQFF TGTGCCAGCGGACCGGAAGGGATTCGGGTCTACAATGAGCAGTTCTTC TRBJ2-1 few NA TRBV6-8
CAYRPGGGNEKLFF TGCGCCTACCGACCAGGGGGAGGAAATGAAAAACTGTTTTTT TRBJ1-4 NA TRBD1 TRBV10-1
CASSDSYSGNTIYF TGTGCCAGTAGTGACAGCTACTCTGGAAACACCATATATTTT TRBJ1-3 once NA TRBV19
CAWSGRGDRETQYF TGTGCCTGGAGTGGGCGGGGGGATAGGGAGACCCAGTACTTC TRBJ2-5 NA TRBD2 TRBV30
CAWWGQGAGNEQFF TGTGCCTGGTGGGGGCAGGGTGCGGGCAATGAGCAGTTCTTC TRBJ2-1 NA NA TRBV30
CASSHHRKGLNEQYF TGCGCCAGCAGCCACCATAGGAAGGGGTTAAACGAGCAGTACTTC TRBJ2-7 NA NA TRBV4-1
CASSSTTELQTNEKLFF TGTGCCAGCAGTTCAACGACGGAACTGCAAACTAATGAAAAACTGTTTTTT TRBJ1-4 NA NA TRBV6-8
CASSPEQGAVTGELFF TGCGCCAGCAGCCCCGAACAGGGGGCGGTCACCGGGGAGCTGTTTTTT TRBJ2-2 once TRBD1 TRBV5-1
CASTKIGGDTDTQYF TGTGCCAGCACCAAGATCGGGGGGGACACAGATACGCAGTATTTT TRBJ2-3 NA TRBD2 TRBV12-5
CASGASDTDTQYF TGTGCCAGCGGGGCTAGCGACACAGATACGCAGTATTTT TRBJ2-3 NA NA TRBV9
CASSFKNALNTEAFF TGTGCCAGCAGCTTTAAGAATGCGTTGAACACTGAAGCTTTCTTT TRBJ1-1 NA NA TRBV11-3
CASSLLAGGFTDTQYF TGTGCCAGCAGCCTACTAGCGGGGGGCTTCACAGATACGCAGTATTTT TRBJ2-3 few TRBD2 TRBV11-3
CASSPRTGGEKLFF TGTGCCAGCAGCCCCCGGACAGGTGGTGAAAAACTGTTTTTT TRBJ1-4 few TRBD1 TRBV28
CASSLGGQGYEQFF TGCGCCAGCAGCTTGGGGGGACAGGGCTATGAGCAGTTCTTC TRBJ2-1 NA TRBD1 TRBV5-1
CASSGDYSLGEQFF TGTGCCAGTAGTGGCGATTATAGCCTCGGGGAGCAGTTCTTC TRBJ2-1 NA NA TRBV19
CASSLTGGEKLFF TGTGCCAGCAGCCTCACAGGGGGCGAAAAACTGTTTTTT TRBJ1-4 few TRBD1 TRBV7-8
CASSLPQGQYDGEKLFF TGTGCCAGCAGTTTACCACAGGGACAGTATGATGGGGAAAAACTGTTTTTT TRBJ1-4 NA TRBD1 TRBV28
CSVVGGQETQYF TGCAGCGTTGTAGGGGGCCAAGAGACCCAGTACTTC TRBJ2-5 NA NA TRBV29-1
CASSLNGAGVNSPLHF TGTGCCAGCAGCTTAAATGGGGCAGGCGTCAATTCACCCCTCCACTTT TRBJ1-6 many NA TRBV11-3
CASSKSTSGTGGELFF TGTGCCAGCAGCAAGTCAACGAGTGGAACGGGCGGGGAGCTGTTTTTT TRBJ2-2 NA NA TRBV6-8
CASRSTGLGLHEQYF TGTGCCAGCAGATCAACAGGGTTAGGGTTGCACGAGCAGTACTTC TRBJ2-7 few NA TRBV28
CASSLSRVGYGYTF TGCGCCAGCAGCTTGTCGAGGGTTGGCTATGGCTACACCTTC TRBJ1-2 NA NA TRBV5-1
CASSPTGAVTEAFF TGTGCCAGCTCACCGACAGGGGCGGTCACTGAAGCTTTCTTT TRBJ1-1 NA TRBD1 TRBV18
CASSASGETQYF TGTGCCAGCAGCGCTTCTGGGGAGACCCAGTACTTC TRBJ2-5 few NA TRBV9
CASSPGTAQETQYF TGTGCCAGCAGCCCGGGGACAGCTCAAGAGACCCAGTACTTC TRBJ2-5 NA TRBD1 TRBV11-3
CASSLDRDKVYEQYF TGTGCCAGCAGCTTGGATCGGGACAAAGTCTACGAGCAGTACTTC TRBJ2-7 many NA TRBV11-3
CASSSGTDINYGYTF TGTGCCAGTAGTTCAGGGACAGATATTAACTATGGCTACACCTTC TRBJ1-2 NA TRBD1 TRBV19
CASSSSGGSNTGELFF TGTGCCAGCAGTTCCTCAGGGGGCTCGAACACCGGGGAGCTGTTTTTT TRBJ2-2 NA TRBD1 TRBV6-8
CASSLGLVGETQYF TGTGCCAGCAGCTTAGGACTAGTGGGCGAGACCCAGTACTTC TRBJ2-5 NA NA TRBV11-3
CASSDPAGGAPGMNTEAFF TGTGCCAGCAGTGACCCGGCAGGGGGCGCCCCGGGCATGAACACTGAAGCTTTCTTT TRBJ1-1 NA TRBD1 TRBV6-8
CASSLQGGFRETQYF TGTGCCAGCAGTTTACAGGGCGGTTTTAGAGAGACCCAGTACTTC TRBJ2-5 NA NA TRBV6-8
CASSGLRDRYGYTF TGCGCCAGCAGTGGGCTCCGGGACAGATATGGCTACACCTTC TRBJ1-2 NA TRBD1 TRBV10-1
CASSLGGSSYEQYF TGTGCCAGCAGCTTGGGGGGAAGCTCCTACGAGCAGTACTTC TRBJ2-7 few NA TRBV11-3
CASSDGGQYEQYF TGTGCCAGCTCGGACGGGGGGCAATACGAGCAGTACTTC TRBJ2-7 once NA TRBV18
CASSAGTANTGELFF TGTGCCAGCAGTGCCGGGACAGCGAACACCGGGGAGCTGTTTTTT TRBJ2-2 many TRBD1 TRBV6-8
CASSQSFGTSGQYSYEQYF TGTGCCAGCAGCCAATCGTTCGGGACTAGCGGGCAGTACTCCTACGAGCAGTACTTC TRBJ2-7 NA TRBD2 TRBV14
CASSPTGKGDQPQHF TGTGCCAGCTCCCCCACAGGGAAGGGAGATCAGCCCCAGCATTTT TRBJ1-5 NA NA TRBV18
CASSVAGAYTDTQYF TGTGCCAGCAGCGTAGCTGGGGCGTACACAGATACGCAGTATTTT TRBJ2-3 NA NA TRBV9
CASSFQGALQETQYF TGCGCCAGCAGCTTTCAGGGGGCACTCCAAGAGACCCAGTACTTC TRBJ2-5 NA TRBD1 TRBV5-1
CASSLGSINSGANVLTF TGTGCCAGCAGCTTGGGGTCGATTAACTCTGGGGCCAACGTCCTGACTTTC TRBJ2-6 few NA TRBV11-1
CASSPGVGEKLFF TGTGCCAGCTCACCAGGGGTGGGTGAAAAACTGTTTTTT TRBJ1-4 NA NA TRBV7-2
CASGETGELFF TGTGCCAGCGGCGAGACCGGGGAGCTGTTTTTT TRBJ2-2 NA NA TRBV6-7